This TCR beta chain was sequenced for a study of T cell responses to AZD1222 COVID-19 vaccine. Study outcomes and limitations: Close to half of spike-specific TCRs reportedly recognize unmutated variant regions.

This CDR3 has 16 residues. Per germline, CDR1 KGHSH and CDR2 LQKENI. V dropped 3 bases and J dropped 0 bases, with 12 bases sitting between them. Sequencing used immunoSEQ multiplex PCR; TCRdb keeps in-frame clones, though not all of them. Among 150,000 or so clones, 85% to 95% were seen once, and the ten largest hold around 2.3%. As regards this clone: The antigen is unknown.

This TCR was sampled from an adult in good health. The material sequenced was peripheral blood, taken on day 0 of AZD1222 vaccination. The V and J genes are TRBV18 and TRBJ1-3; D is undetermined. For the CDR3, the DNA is TGTGCCAGCTCACCTCTGGACGTGAGCTCTGGAAACACCATATATTTT. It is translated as CASSPLDVSSGNTIYF.